Below are 23 T cell receptor beta chains sequenced from a single sample in a study of T cells in Graves' hyperthyroidism and ophthalmopathy. TCR beta CDR3 regions were amplified from RNA transcripts. Using the HTBI primer set, a first-round RT-PCR was run on the TCR CDR3. TCRdb reprocessed the multiplex PCR reads via MiXCR and lists one record per CDR3 protein. The data show 300,000 to 450,000 distinct CDR3 sequences, about 15% seen once. The sequencing input was blood. The receptor set was obtained from a woman aged 30 to 39 with Graves' hyperthyroidism that later progressed to Graves' ophthalmopathy.

This clonotype was observed at least ten times. The CDR3 bases are TGTGCCAGCAGACGGACGGAACACTCTGGGGCCAACGTCCTGACTTTC. Encoded protein: CASRRTEHSGANVLTF. This rearrangement joins TRBV27 to TRBJ2-6; D not resolved. CDR1 is MNHEY and CDR2 is SMNVEV in the germline V gene (reference sequence). The CDR3 runs 16 residues. Trimming stripped 6 bases from V and 0 bases from J, with 12 bases between.

In its sample, this clonotype was seen many times. V is TRBV2 and J is TRBJ2-1; perhaps TRBD1 as D (5 bases). The V end was cut by 8 bases, the J end by 6 bases, with 8 bases between. The germline CDR1 and CDR2 sequences are SNHLY and FYNNEI. The CDR3 is 11 amino acids. CDR3 sequence: CASAGFNEQFF. The CDR3 DNA is TGTGCCAGCGCAGGGTTCAATGAGCAGTTCTTC.

J is TRBJ2-7 and V is TRBV19; D may be TRBD1 (5 bases). Looked up from germline, CDR1 is LNHDA and CDR2 is SQIVND (reference sequence). V was trimmed by 6 bases and J by 6 bases, leaving 12 bases between them. The CDR3 length is 12 residues. CDR3 nucleotide sequence: TGTGCCAGTAGGGGGCTTAGGAGCGAGCAGTACTTC. Translation gives CASRGLRSEQYF. Combining the CDR3 with reference TRBV19 and TRBJ2-7 gives the whole variable domain DGGITQSPKYLFRKEGQNVTLSCEQNLNHDAMYWYRQDPGQGLRLIYYSQIVNDFQKGDIAEGYSVSREKKESFPLTVTSAQKNPTAFYLCASRGLRSEQYFGPGTRLTVT.

This clonotype was observed many times. The chain couples TRBV28 to TRBJ2-7, with TRBD1 matching 7 bases. The V segment lost 5 bases and the J segment 0 bases; nucleotides outside the gene matches: 10. Germline-derived CDR1 and CDR2 are MDHEN and SYDVKM. This CDR3 region has 16 residues. The CDR3 loop reads CASSPSGTAPSYEQYF. CDR3 bases: TGTGCCAGCAGTCCATCCGGGACAGCTCCCTCCTACGAGCAGTACTTC.

This clonotype was observed at least ten times. The genes are TRBV7-9 and TRBJ2-1; 10 bases fit TRBD2. The length of the CDR3 is 13 residues. V was pared by 10 bases and J by 9 bases, with 9 bases of the junction left unmatched. CDR1 and CDR2 (germline): SEHNR, FQNEAQ (reference sequence). The CDR3: CANAPLAGTEQFF. For the CDR3, the DNA is TGTGCCAATGCGCCACTAGCGGGAACTGAGCAGTTCTTC.

This clonotype was observed at least ten times. The chain joins TRBV28 to TRBJ2-7; possibly TRBD1 for D (6 bases). Germline CDR1 reads MDHEN; CDR2 reads SYDVKM. Trimming removed 5 bases from V and 1 base from J, with 12 bases in between. The CDR3 runs 14 residues. CDR3 sequence: CASSPQGRSYEQYF. The CDR3 DNA is TGTGCCAGCAGTCCACAGGGTCGTTCCTACGAGCAGTACTTC.

This clonotype has just a few counts. This chain links TRBV29-1 with TRBJ1-2, with TRBD1 matching over 8 bases. Losses at the gene ends were 7 bases for V and 6 bases for J; bases not matched to a gene: 4. The CDR3 runs 11 residues. CDR1 SQVTM and CDR2 ANQGSEA come from the germline V gene. CDR3 sequence: CSGRQGNGYTF. Here the CDR3 DNA reads TGCAGCGGACGACAGGGGAATGGCTACACCTTC.

This clonotype was seen repeatedly, ten times or more. This chain uses TRBV7-2 with TRBJ2-1, with 11 nucleotides matching TRBD2. V trimming: 4 bases; J trimming: 4 bases; junction bases outside the gene matches: 6. The V gene's germline CDR1 is SGHTA and CDR2 FQGNSA. The CDR3 is 16 residues long. The CDR3 DNA reads as TGTGCCAGCAGCTCGGGGACTAGCGGTGTGTACAATGAGCAGTTCTTC. As protein: CASSSGTSGVYNEQFF. Combining the CDR3 with reference TRBV7-2 and TRBJ2-1 gives the whole variable domain GAGVSQSPSNKVTEKGKDVELRCDPISGHTALYWYRQSLGQGLEFLIYFQGNSAPDKSGLPSDRFSAERTGGSVSTLTIQRTQQEDSAVYLCASSSGTSGVYNEQFFGPGTRLTVL.

In its sample, this clonotype was seen many times. The chain links TRBV2 to TRBJ2-7, with 7 bases that match TRBD2. CDR3 length: 16 residues. The V and J ends lost 5 bases and 0 bases, in that order; junction bases with no gene match: 10. Germline V gene lookup returns CDR1 SNHLY and CDR2 FYNNEI. CDR3 bases: TGTGCCAGCAGTAAGTCAGGCGGGAGTGCCTCCTACGAGCAGTACTTC. Translating it yields CASSKSGGSASYEQYF. The full variable domain, completed using reference TRBV2 and TRBJ2-7, is EPEVTQTPSHQVTQMGQEVILRCVPISNHLYFYWYRQILGQKVEFLVSFYNNEISEKSEIFDDQFSVERPDGSNFTLKIRSTKLEDSAMYFCASSKSGGSASYEQYFGPGTRLTVT.

The CDR3 DNA reads as TGTGCCAGCAGTGAGGGGGCAGGGGGTACGTATGGCTACACCTTC. It encodes CASSEGAGGTYGYTF. V and J are TRBV11-2 and TRBJ1-2; 7 bases align to TRBD1. With V trimmed by 6 bases and J by 5 bases, 12 bases remained unmatched. Germline CDR1 is SGHAT and CDR2 is FQNNGV. The CDR3 loop spans 15 amino acids. Supplemented by reference TRBV11-2 and TRBJ1-2, the full variable domain reads EAGVAQSPRYKIIEKRQSVAFWCNPISGHATLYWYQQILGQGPKLLIQFQNNGVVDDSQLPKDRFSAERLKGVDSTLKIQPAKLEDSAVYLCASSEGAGGTYGYTFGSGTRLTVV.

This clonotype was detected ten times or more. This chain's CDR3 is CASSLVTSGEETQYF. DNA of the CDR3: TGCGCCAGCAGCTTGGTGACTAGCGGAGAAGAGACCCAGTACTTC. The rearrangement uses TRBV5-1 and TRBJ2-5; 9 bases are shared with TRBD2. CDR1 is SGHRS, CDR2 YFSETQ, per germline. J gave up 3 bases and V 0 bases, and 3 bases lay outside the gene matches. CDR3 length: 15 residues.

Ten or more counts support this clonotype. The rearrangement uses TRBV29-1 and TRBJ1-1; D is uncertain. Between the trimmed V and J ends, which lost 5 bases and 1 base, there was a span of 11 bases. Germline CDR1 is SQVTM and CDR2 is ANQGSEA. The CDR3 runs 13 residues. The CDR3 reads CSVLTLGNTEAFF. In DNA, the CDR3 is TGCAGCGTTTTAACATTAGGGAACACTGAAGCTTTCTTT.

There are many counts of this clonotype. The chain is built from TRBV12-3 or TRBV12-4 and TRBJ2-5; D might be TRBD1 (5 bases). Trimming took off 0 bases at V and 4 bases at J, with 24 bases between the two ends. This CDR3 region has 19 residues. The CDR3 loop reads CASSLALTSLEGAVETQYF. The CDR3 DNA follows: TGTGCCAGCAGTTTAGCGCTAACCTCTTTAGAAGGGGCGGTAGAGACCCAGTACTTC.

The chain links TRBV29-1 to TRBJ2-7; 7 bases are a match to TRBD2. Germline CDR1 is SQVTM and CDR2 is ANQGSEA. J gave up 1 base and V 2 bases, and 5 bases lay outside the gene matches. CDR3 size: 14 residues. The CDR3, as DNA: TGCAGCGTTGAATCTAGCGGAAATTCCTACGAGCAGTACTTC. Its translation is CSVESSGNSYEQYF.

This chain joins TRBV7-8 and TRBJ1-2, with D uncertain. CDR1 is SGHVS, CDR2 FQNEAQ, per germline. There are 15 residues in the CDR3. V shed 1 base and J shed 0 bases, with 9 bases lying between them. CDR3 loop: CASSLGPTANYGYTF. In DNA form, the CDR3 reads TGTGCCAGCAGCTTAGGGCCAACCGCTAACTATGGCTACACCTTC.

As for this clonotype: At one of its ends the junction is not consistent with the germline gene, which may arise from a read error. The chain is built from TRBV5-1 and TRBJ1-1; 7 nucleotides align to TRBD1. CDR1 SGHRS and CDR2 YFSETQ come from the germline V gene. The CDR3 is 15 residues long. The CDR3 DNA reads as TGCACCAGCAGCCGACAAGACAGGGTGGACACTGAAGCTTTCTTT. This encodes CTSSRQDRVDTEAFF.

This clonotype was counted many times. The CDR3 DNA is TGTGCCAGCCTTCAGACAGGCTCCTATAATTCACCCCTCCACTTT. Amino acids: CASLQTGSYNSPLHF. The chain joins TRBV6-1 to TRBJ1-6; the D gene is possibly TRBD1 (6 bases). The germline gives CDR1 MNHNS, CDR2 SASEGT. The CDR3 sequence is 15 residues long. The V and J ends lost 8 bases and 0 bases respectively, with 11 bases between them.

This clonotype was observed a handful of times. The chain joins TRBV28 to TRBJ1-5; 7 bases align to TRBD1. The CDR3 sequence is 18 residues long. CDR1 is MDHEN and CDR2 is SYDVKM in the germline V gene. The junction had 14 bases not matched to a gene; V was cut back by 6 bases and J by 0 bases. This CDR3 reads CASSATETGRYSNQPQHF. CDR3 in DNA: TGTGCCAGCAGCGCCACCGAGACAGGGAGATATAGCAATCAGCCCCAGCATTTT.

This clonotype was counted ten times or more. V gene TRBV6-5 combines with J gene TRBJ1-1; no firm D call. Germline-derived CDR1 and CDR2 are MNHEY and SVGAGI. The CDR3 totals 16 residues. The V end was cut by 1 base, the J end by 5 bases, with 17 bases between. The CDR3 sequence: CASSYWQPSFGTEAFF. The CDR3 region has the DNA TGTGCCAGCAGTTACTGGCAGCCTTCGTTTGGGACTGAAGCTTTCTTT.

This clonotype was recorded many times. The chain couples TRBV11-2 to TRBJ2-5, with D perhaps matching TRBD2 (5 bases). The CDR3 has 13 residues. The ends were cut back, 0 bases at V and 5 bases at J, with 7 bases in the middle. Germline CDR1 and CDR2: SGHAT and FQNNGV. This CDR3 is CASSLDRRETQYF. The CDR3 bases are TGTGCCAGCAGCTTAGACAGGAGGGAGACCCAGTACTTC.

In its sample, this clonotype was seen many times. J is TRBJ2-3 and V is TRBV2; 7 bases line up with TRBD2. CDR3 length equals 17 residues. The V and J ends lost 7 bases and 6 bases, in that order; junction bases with no gene match: 19. The V gene's germline CDR1 is SNHLY and CDR2 FYNNEI. CDR3 amino acids: CASIRERSGDRGDTQYF. The CDR3 region has the DNA TGTGCCAGCATCCGGGAACGCAGCGGGGATCGAGGGGATACGCAGTATTTT.

This clonotype has a handful of counts. The J gene is TRBJ2-7, the V gene TRBV30; weak D call: TRBD2 (6 bases). This CDR3 comprises 10 residues. The V end was cut by 8 bases, the J end by 2 bases, with 7 bases between. CDR1 is GTSNPN, CDR2 SVGIG, per germline (reference sequence). CDR3 sequence (DNA): TGTGCCAGCGGGCCCTACGAGCAGTACTTC. It yields the protein CASGPYEQYF.

There are a few counts of this clonotype. The rearrangement joins TRBV19 to TRBJ2-1; a possible D gene is TRBD1 (6 bases). Deletions cut 4 bases from V and 9 bases from J, with 16 bases between. The CDR3 loop spans 14 amino acids. CDR1 and CDR2 (germline): LNHDA, SQIVND (reference sequence). The CDR3 DNA reads TGTGCCAGTAGTACGACCTCAATAGGGGGTGAGCAGTTCTTC. Encoded protein: CASSTTSIGGEQFF.